Following are 28 T cell receptor beta chains from one sample sequenced in a study of blood T cells in healthy people across ages. With a J-beta primer mix and a sample-barcoded 5' primer, a second PCR ran about 7 to 12 cycles. Via MiXCR, TCRdb re-called the 5' RACE reads, giving one row per CDR3 protein. The repertoire has a few hundred thousand distinct CDR3 sequences, roughly a quarter of them found once; the top ten carry about 3.9%. The data also belong to a second study, concerning T cells of mothers and their children.

Sequenced: blood. The origin of the receptors is a boy aged 2-9 years in good health.

V usage is TRBV10-3 and J usage is TRBJ1-3; D is ambiguous. This CDR3 has 15 residues. Trimming took 7 bases from V and 0 from J, leaving 13 bases between them. Germline V CDR1 and CDR2: ENHRY, SYGVKD. The CDR3 nucleotides read TGTGCCATCAAAACACAGCGACGCTCTGGAAACACCATATATTTT. It is translated as CAIKTQRRSGNTIYF.

In its sample, this clonotype was seen many times. The rearrangement links TRBV25-1 to TRBJ1-2; no clear D gene. Germline values: CDR1 MGHDK, CDR2 SYGVNS. V was shortened by 5 bases and J by 4 bases, with 5 bases between the two germline ends. The CDR3 covers 11 residues. The CDR3, as DNA: TGTGCCAGCAGTAATCTCTATGGCTACACCTTC. Translating it yields CASSNLYGYTF.

This clonotype was seen a handful of times. The chain employs TRBV25-1 and TRBJ2-1; 7 bases map to TRBD1. J gave up 3 bases and V 8 bases, and 7 bases lay outside the gene matches. CDR1 and CDR2 (germline): MGHDK, SYGVNS. This CDR3 region has 14 residues. CDR3 coding DNA: TGTGCCAGCTCCTACAGGGGCAACTACAATGAGCAGTTCTTC. It translates to CASSYRGNYNEQFF.

This clonotype was detected a few times. This chain uses TRBV12-3 or TRBV12-4 with TRBJ2-2; D is perhaps TRBD1 (6 bases). Trimming removed 1 base from V and 7 bases from J, with 10 bases in between. This CDR3 region has 14 residues. CDR3 nucleotide sequence: TGTGCCAGCAGTTTAGTAATACAGGGCGGGGAGCTGTTTTTT. Its translation is CASSLVIQGGELFF.

The chain has TRBV5-1 and TRBJ1-6; D remains ambiguous. CDR1 is SGHRS and CDR2 is YFSETQ in the germline V gene. The CDR3 sequence is 14 residues long. Trimming cost V 3 bases and J 8 bases, with 12 bases left between them. In nucleotides, the CDR3 is TGCGCCAGCAGCTCTAGACGCCCTTATTCACCCCTCCACTTT. Protein product: CASSSRRPYSPLHF.

This clonotype was counted a few times. J is TRBJ2-7 and V is TRBV12-3 or TRBV12-4; D possibly uses TRBD1 or TRBD2 (5 bases each). The CDR3 length is 14 residues. With 5 bases removed from V and 2 bases from J, the gap between germline ends came to 13 bases. The CDR3 DNA reads TGTGCCAGCAGTAAAGGGACCTCTACCTACGAGCAGTACTTC. Protein product: CASSKGTSTYEQYF.

The rearrangement uses TRBV5-1 and TRBJ1-1; D is perhaps TRBD1 (5 bases). The CDR3 runs 16 residues. V lost 5 bases and J 0 bases, leaving 17 bases between the germline ends. CDR1 is SGHRS and CDR2 is YFSETQ in the germline V gene. CDR3 in DNA: TGCGCCAGCAGGCGGGGCATGATTAGCATGAACACTGAAGCTTTCTTT. Protein sequence: CASRRGMISMNTEAFF. The entire variable domain, with the rest obtained from reference TRBV5-1 and TRBJ1-1, is as follows: KAGVTQTPRYLIKTRGQQVTLSCSPISGHRSVSWYQQTPGQGLQFLFEYFSETQRNKGNFPGRFSGRQFSNSRSEMNVSTLELGDSALYLCASRRGMISMNTEAFFGQGTRLTVV.

Points on this clonotype: At one of its ends the junction is not consistent with the germline gene, which may arise from a read error. This rearrangement joins TRBV6-6 to TRBJ1-2, with a weak D call TRBD1 (5 bases). This CDR3 has 15 amino acids. Germline V lookup: CDR1 MNHNY, CDR2 SVGAGI (reference sequence). Here the CDR3 reads CVSSYRKRGFYGYTF. In DNA, the CDR3 is TGTGTCAGCAGTTACCGGAAGAGGGGTTTCTATGGCTACACCTTC.

This clonotype has more than one count but fewer than ten. The chain links TRBV7-9 to TRBJ2-3; perhaps TRBD2 as D (5 bases). The CDR3 is made up of 13 amino acids. Trimming left V 3 bases short and J 9 bases short, with 13 bases between. CDR1 is SEHNR and CDR2 is FQNEAQ in the germline V gene (reference sequence). DNA for the CDR3: TGTGCCAGCAGCTTTTCCGAGGGTGGAACGCAGTATTTT. Its protein product is CASSFSEGGTQYF.

This clonotype was detected many times. The gene calls are TRBV11-1 and TRBJ2-1, with 9 bases lining up with TRBD2. Germline V lookup: CDR1 SGHAT, CDR2 FQDESV (reference sequence). V was clipped by 1 base and J by 4 bases; unmatched bases: 5. The length of the CDR3 is 16 residues. CDR3 in DNA: TGTGCCAGCAGCTTAGGAGGGACTAGCCCTTACAATGAGCAGTTCTTC. The encoded protein is CASSLGGTSPYNEQFF. The full variable domain, rest sourced from reference TRBV11-1 and TRBJ2-1, is EAEVAQSPRYKITEKSQAVAFWCDPISGHATLYWYRQILGQGPELLVQFQDESVVDDSQLPKDRFSAERLKGVDSTLKIQPAELGDSAMYLCASSLGGTSPYNEQFFGPGTRLTVL.

This clonotype was seen only a few times. The CDR3 bases are TGCAGTGTTCTAGGGACAGGCGGGGAGACCCAGTACTTC. Translated, it gives CSVLGTGGETQYF. The chain employs TRBV20-1 and TRBJ2-5, with 8 bases identical to TRBD1. The CDR3 has 13 amino acids. With V trimmed by 7 bases and J by 5 bases, 9 bases remained unmatched. The germline CDR1 and CDR2 sequences are DFQATT and SNEGSKA (reference sequence).

The chain employs TRBV5-1 and TRBJ2-5; TRBD2 aligns across 14 bases. The J call may not be correct, given that the DNA end is closer to TRBJ2-7. The CDR3 spans 19 residues. Per the germline V gene, CDR1 is SGHRS and CDR2 is YFSETQ. CDR3 sequence (DNA): TGCGCCAGCAGCTTCGGAAGTGGGACTAGCGGGAGTGGTTTGTACGAGCAGTACTTC. Translating gives CASSFGSGTSGSGLYEQYF.

This clonotype was found a few times. V is TRBV20-1 and J is TRBJ1-2; TRBD1 aligns across 8 bases. Germline V gene lookup returns CDR1 DFQATT and CDR2 SNEGSKA (reference sequence). After removal of 6 bases from V and 3 bases from J, the junction contained 6 bases not matched to a gene. The CDR3 runs 13 residues. The CDR3: CSAQAGGDYGYTF. The CDR3, as DNA: TGCAGTGCCCAGGCAGGGGGCGACTATGGCTACACCTTC.

This clonotype appeared once. This chain connects TRBV12-3 or TRBV12-4 to TRBJ2-7, with TRBD1 matching over 8 bases. V lost 4 bases and J lost 4; bases outside the gene matches: 6. CDR3 length: 14 residues. CDR3 sequence: CASSYGTGPYEQYF. CDR3 nucleotides: TGTGCCAGCAGTTACGGGACAGGACCTTACGAGCAGTACTTC.

The chain has TRBV20-1 and TRBJ2-1; 10 positions agree with TRBD2. V dropped 3 bases and J dropped 5; count of bases not matched to a gene: 7. This CDR3 comprises 15 residues. CDR1 is DFQATT, CDR2 SNEGSKA, per germline (reference sequence). This chain's CDR3 is CSARPGLADHNEQFF. CDR3 sequence (DNA): TGCAGTGCTAGGCCTGGACTAGCGGATCACAATGAGCAGTTCTTC.

This clonotype occurred a few times. The chain is built from TRBV6-5 and TRBJ2-7, with a possible D match to TRBD2 (6 bases). The CDR3 has 15 amino acids. V was trimmed by 2 bases and J by 2 bases, leaving 13 bases between them. CDR1 and CDR2 (germline): MNHEY, SVGAGI. CDR3 coding DNA: TGTGCCAGCAGTTACGGCGGGGTAGGGACCTACGAGCAGTACTTC. This translates into CASSYGGVGTYEQYF.

This clonotype has more than one count but fewer than ten. At one boundary the junction diverges from the germline segment, which might be a read error. The rearrangement links TRBV6-4 to TRBJ1-4; D might be TRBD1 (5 bases). The CDR3 runs to 16 residues. The germline gives CDR1 MRHNA, CDR2 SNTAGT. This CDR3 is CASSYSIGTRNEKLFF. The CDR3 nucleotides are TGTGCCAGCAGTTACTCGATTGGGACGCGGAACGAAAAACTGTTTTTT.

This clonotype was picked up a small number of times. The CDR3 DNA sequence: TGTGCCAGCAGTTACGACAGAAACACAGATACGCAGTATTTT. Translation: CASSYDRNTDTQYF. The rearrangement uses TRBV6-5 and TRBJ2-3; D possibly corresponds to TRBD1 (5 bases). CDR1 and CDR2 from the germline V gene are MNHEY and SVGAGI. Trimming cost V 2 bases and J 2 bases, with 8 bases left between them. The CDR3 loop spans 14 amino acids.

V and J are TRBV10-2 and TRBJ1-5; D not resolved. Per germline, CDR1 WSHSY and CDR2 SAAADI. The V end was cut by 6 bases, the J end by 7 bases, with 13 bases between. CDR3 length: 13 residues. CDR3 sequence (DNA): TGCGCCAGCAGGCCGACTTTGGGACAGCCCCAGCATTTT. Translation: CASRPTLGQPQHF.

In its sample, this clonotype was seen a few times. This chain links TRBV20-1 with TRBJ1-4; TRBD1 is a possible D gene (5 bases). In germline, CDR1 is DFQATT, CDR2 SNEGSKA (reference sequence). Between the trimmed V and J ends, which lost 3 bases and 5 bases, there was a span of 13 bases. This CDR3 is built from 14 residues. The CDR3 DNA sequence: TGCAGTGCTAGCGCGGGGCAGCTAAATGAAAAACTGTTTTTT. It specifies CSASAGQLNEKLFF.

In its sample, this clonotype was seen a few times. The CDR3 coding sequence is TGTGCCACCCAAGGGACAAGCTATGGCTACACCTTC. Translated: CATQGTSYGYTF. The chain uses TRBV6-2 or TRBV6-3 and TRBJ1-2, with a tentative D call TRBD1 (6 bases). Germline loops: CDR1 MNHEY, CDR2 SVGEGT. Trimming cost V 10 bases and J 4 bases, with 13 bases left between them. This CDR3 comprises 12 residues.

J is TRBJ2-3 and V is TRBV29-1, with TRBD1 matching over 8 bases. The germline CDR1 and CDR2 sequences are SQVTM and ANQGSEA. V gave up 4 bases and J gave up 2 bases; unmatched junction bases: 8. The length of the CDR3 is 15 residues. Here the CDR3 DNA reads TGCAGCGTTGCGACAGGGGTTCCCCTCACAGATACGCAGTATTTT. Translation: CSVATGVPLTDTQYF.

This clonotype was seen a handful of times. V and J are TRBV7-8 and TRBJ2-1; 8 bases fit TRBD1. Matching the DNA end better, TRBJ2-7 makes the J call doubtful. This CDR3 spans 16 amino acids. Germline V gene sequence: CDR1 SGHVS, CDR2 FQNEAQ. CDR3 sequence reads: CASSLFTGTGSYEQYF. The CDR3 DNA reads as TGTGCCAGCAGCTTATTTACCGGGACAGGCTCCTACGAGCAGTACTTC.

The chain joins TRBV5-1 to TRBJ1-2; 10 bases are shared with TRBD1. The CDR3 runs to 16 residues. CDR1 is SGHRS and CDR2 is YFSETQ in the germline V gene. V shed 0 bases, J shed 0 bases, and the junction held 2 bases outside the gene matches. CDR3 DNA sequence: TGCGCCAGCAGCTTGGCCGGGACAGGGGCTAACTATGGCTACACCTTC. Translation gives CASSLAGTGANYGYTF.

This clonotype came up a few times. This sequence joins TRBV12-3 or TRBV12-4 and TRBJ2-5; D is ambiguous. CDR3 size: 13 residues. The V and J ends lost 4 bases and 5 bases respectively, with 11 bases between them. The DNA of the CDR3 is TGTGCCAGCAGTTCGCGGACGCGGGAGACCCAGTACTTC. It is translated as CASSSRTRETQYF.

The chain employs TRBV10-3 and TRBJ2-5; D is uncertain. The last part of the DNA fits TRBJ2-1 better; the J call may be wrong. The CDR3 runs to 12 residues. Germline CDR1 and CDR2: ENHRY and SYGVKD. DNA of the CDR3: TGTGCCATCAGTGAGGGGTTAATTGAGCAGTTCTTC. Protein product: CAISEGLIEQFF.

This clonotype was seen many times. The genes are TRBV6-2 or TRBV6-3 and TRBJ2-2, with D maybe TRBD2 (6 bases). This CDR3 is 14 amino acids long. Germline V gene lookup returns CDR1 MNHEY and CDR2 SVGEGT. With 6 bases removed from V and 4 bases from J, the gap between germline ends came to 12 bases. The CDR3 nucleotides are TGTGCCAGCAGGGCGGGGAGCGCCACCGGGGAGCTGTTTTTT. Its translation: CASRAGSATGELFF.

The gene calls are TRBV24-1 and TRBJ2-2, with D perhaps being TRBD1 or TRBD2 (5 bases each). Per the germline V gene, CDR1 is KGHDR and CDR2 is SFDVKD. This CDR3 has 17 amino acids. Deletions cut 5 bases from V and 2 bases from J, with 17 bases between. The CDR3 protein is CATSGMGRDGNTGELFF. Here the CDR3 DNA reads TGTGCCACCAGTGGTATGGGACGCGACGGCAACACCGGGGAGCTGTTTTTT.